These 16 T cell receptor beta chains originate from one sample sequenced in a study of T cells in Graves' hyperthyroidism and ophthalmopathy. Template material for amplifying TCR beta CDR3 regions consisted of RNA transcripts. The HTBI set primed first-round TCR CDR3 RT-PCR. In TCRdb, the multiplex PCR reads were re-called with MiXCR into one record per CDR3 protein. The repertoire holds hundreds of thousands of distinct CDR3 sequences, with approximately 13% as singletons. The material sequenced was blood. These receptors originate from a woman aged 18-29 years with Graves' hyperthyroidism.

This chain joins TRBV5-6 and TRBJ1-5; the D is unclear. The CDR3 runs to 13 residues. Per the germline V gene, CDR1 is SGHDT and CDR2 is YYEEEE. The ends were cut back, 1 base at V and 12 bases at J, with 14 bases in the middle. The CDR3 reads CASSLSVSAGQHF. The CDR3 DNA reads as TGTGCCAGCAGCTTGTCTGTTAGCGCGGGCCAGCATTTT.

This clonotype was counted many times. The chain employs TRBV20-1 and TRBJ2-1, with a weak D call TRBD1 (5 bases). This CDR3 comprises 16 residues. The V end lost 0 bases, the J end lost 6 bases, and 18 bases lay between the germline ends. Germline V gives CDR1 DFQATT, CDR2 SNEGSKA (reference sequence). Written as DNA, the CDR3 is TGCAGTGCTAGAGATTTCCCAGGGTACGACCGCAATGAGCAGTTCTTC. It encodes CSARDFPGYDRNEQFF.

The chain employs TRBV20-1 and TRBJ2-7, with 7 nucleotides matching TRBD2. The length of the CDR3 is 13 residues. J gave up 5 bases and V 5 bases, and 9 bases lay outside the gene matches. Germline loops: CDR1 DFQATT, CDR2 SNEGSKA (reference sequence). The chain's CDR3 is CSAPQTSQNEQYF. Written as DNA, the CDR3 is TGCAGTGCTCCCCAGACTAGCCAGAACGAGCAGTACTTC.

This clonotype was observed at least ten times. The V gene is TRBV7-9, the J gene TRBJ1-2, with D unclear. Germline V gene lookup returns CDR1 SEHNR and CDR2 FQNEAQ (reference sequence). The CDR3 has 12 amino acids. Trimming took off 4 bases at V and 8 bases at J, with 11 bases between the two ends. CDR3 residues: CASSSTQDGYTF. DNA of the CDR3: TGTGCCAGCAGCTCCACACAAGACGGCTACACCTTC.

This clonotype was counted many times. This rearrangement joins TRBV27 to TRBJ2-5; 7 nucleotides align to TRBD1. There are 16 residues in the CDR3. Per germline, CDR1 MNHEY and CDR2 SMNVEV (reference sequence). The V segment lost 5 bases and the J segment 0 bases; nucleotides outside the gene matches: 9. CDR3 DNA sequence: TGTGCCAGCAGTGCCGCCGGGACAGAGTACCAAGAGACCCAGTACTTC. Translated: CASSAAGTEYQETQYF.

This clonotype was observed a few times. This chain connects TRBV4-1 to TRBJ1-4; D gene ambiguous. Between the trimmed V and J ends, which lost 0 bases and 7 bases, there was a span of 15 bases. Germline-derived CDR1 and CDR2 are MGHRA and YSYEKL. This CDR3 is built from 16 residues. CDR3 in DNA: TGCGCCAGCAGCCAAGAATTGCGGAATCATCTTGAAAAACTGTTTTTT. It translates to CASSQELRNHLEKLFF.

The table lists this clonotype with many counts. CDR3 in DNA: TGTGCCAGCAACCTCGGATACACAGATACGCAGTATTTT. Protein product: CASNLGYTDTQYF. V usage is TRBV28 and J usage is TRBJ2-3; no clear D. Germline values: CDR1 MDHEN, CDR2 SYDVKM. The germline V and J ends were trimmed by 7 bases and 2 bases, with 10 bases remaining between them. This CDR3 comprises 13 residues.

This clonotype was observed many times. V and J are TRBV6-2 or TRBV6-3 and TRBJ2-7; weak D call: TRBD2 (5 bases). This CDR3 is built from 13 residues. Per germline, CDR1 MNHEY and CDR2 SVGEGT. V shed 8 bases and J shed 1 base, with 12 bases lying between them. This chain's CDR3 is CASAGIVSYEQYF. CDR3 coding DNA: TGTGCCAGCGCCGGGATCGTGTCCTACGAGCAGTACTTC.

The J gene is TRBJ2-3, the V gene TRBV5-5; D is unresolved. Germline CDR1 and CDR2: SGHKS and YYEKEE (reference sequence). Trimming left V 4 bases short and J 4 bases short, with 16 bases between. This CDR3 region has 15 residues. CDR3 sequence reads: CASSLDLLMADTQYF. DNA of the CDR3: TGTGCCAGCAGCCTAGACCTTCTAATGGCAGATACGCAGTATTTT.

The chain links TRBV7-9 to TRBJ2-7; D uncertain. CDR3 size: 15 residues. The V gene lost 4 bases and the J gene lost 0 bases, with 13 bases spanning the gap. The germline V gene has CDR1 SEHNR and CDR2 FQNEAQ (reference sequence). CDR3: CASSSGFRHSYEQYF. The CDR3 DNA reads TGTGCCAGCAGCTCAGGCTTCCGACACTCCTACGAGCAGTACTTC.

This clonotype was detected many times. The genes are TRBV20-1 and TRBJ2-7; tentative D call: TRBD2 (5 bases). The germline V and J ends were trimmed by 1 base and 5 bases, with 12 bases remaining between them. Germline CDR1 is DFQATT and CDR2 is SNEGSKA (reference sequence). There are 13 residues in the CDR3. The CDR3 protein is CSARVRMEDEQYF. The CDR3 DNA reads TGCAGTGCTAGAGTGAGGATGGAGGACGAGCAGTACTTC.

V and J are TRBV28 and TRBJ2-4; D might be TRBD2 (6 bases). The CDR3 spans 17 residues. CDR1 is MDHEN, CDR2 SYDVKM, per germline. V lost 4 bases to trimming and J lost 6 bases, with 22 bases between them. The CDR3 is CASSSPPGTSIGNIQYF. The CDR3 coding sequence is TGTGCCAGCAGTTCCCCCCCCGGGACTTCGATTGGAAACATTCAGTACTTC.

Ten or more counts support this clonotype. The chain recombines TRBV27 with TRBJ2-1; 9 positions match TRBD2. With V trimmed by 7 bases and J by 4 bases, 14 bases remained unmatched. The CDR3 contains 17 residues. Germline CDR1 MNHEY, CDR2 SMNVEV (reference sequence). CDR3 coding DNA: TGTGCCAGCATCCCCACGGGGAGCGGGAGGAGATACAATGAGCAGTTCTTC. This sequence encodes CASIPTGSGRRYNEQFF.

There are a few counts of this clonotype. The chain carries TRBV4-1 and TRBJ1-2; D not resolved. V was trimmed by 4 bases and J by 3 bases, leaving 18 bases between them. Germline V lookup: CDR1 MGHRA, CDR2 YSYEKL. The CDR3 runs to 16 residues. CDR3 sequence reads: CASSPRLGAGDYGYTF. The DNA for the CDR3 is TGCGCCAGCAGCCCCCGCCTCGGTGCGGGCGACTATGGCTACACCTTC.

This clonotype was recorded a few times. This chain uses TRBV6-1 with TRBJ2-3, with TRBD2 matching over 16 bases. With V trimmed by 5 bases and J by 4 bases, 9 bases remained unmatched. CDR1 is MNHNS, CDR2 SASEGT, per germline. This CDR3 comprises 18 residues. CDR3 DNA: TGTGCCAGCAGTTCTGGGACTAGCGGGGGGGCTTTCTCAGATACGCAGTATTTT. Amino acid sequence: CASSSGTSGGAFSDTQYF.

This clonotype was seen at least ten times. This chain uses TRBV3-1 with TRBJ1-2, with a possible D match to TRBD1 (5 bases). Germline V gene data show CDR1 as LGHDT and CDR2 as YNNKEL (reference sequence). The germline V and J ends were trimmed by 4 bases and 8 bases, with 14 bases remaining between them. This CDR3 contains 13 residues. The CDR3, as DNA: TGTGCCAGCAGCCGTGCAGGGACGTCCGGCTACACCTTC. Its translation: CASSRAGTSGYTF. The entire variable domain, with the rest obtained from reference TRBV3-1 and TRBJ1-2, is as follows: DTAVSQTPKYLVTQMGNDKSIKCEQNLGHDTMYWYKQDSKKFLKIMFSYNNKELIINETVPNRFSPKSPDKAHLNLHINSLELGDSAVYFCASSRAGTSGYTFGSGTRLTVV.